Presented here are 6 T cell receptor beta chains from one specimen sequenced in a study of blood T cells in healthy people across ages. The authors ran a second PCR of 7 to 11 cycles using a sample-barcoded 5' primer and a J-beta primer mix. TCRdb redid the calling of the 5' RACE reads with MiXCR, one entry per CDR3 protein. The table lists 800,000 to 950,000 distinct CDR3 sequences, about 28% of them singletons. These data also featured in a second study, about T cells of mothers and their children.

The material sequenced was blood. Receptors originate from a woman aged 40 to 49 in good health.

For this clonotype: An end of the junction differs from the germline gene, which may be a read error. The chain combines TRBV24-1 with TRBJ2-6; D perhaps matches TRBD1 (5 bases). The CDR3 covers 16 residues. The V gene's germline CDR1 is KGHDR and CDR2 SFDVKD. This chain's CDR3 is CATSDITDSGANVRTF. Here the CDR3 DNA reads TGTGCCACCAGTGATATAACAGACTCTGGGGCCAACGTCCGGACTTTC.

V and J are TRBV9 and TRBJ2-2; D is undetermined. V lost 0 bases and J 2 bases, leaving 11 bases between the germline ends. The CDR3 is made up of 16 amino acids. CDR1 is SGDLS, CDR2 YYNGEE, per germline. The CDR3 coding sequence is TGTGCCAGCAGCGTAGGACCTTCCCCTAACACCGGGGAGCTGTTTTTT. As protein: CASSVGPSPNTGELFF.

The chain recombines TRBV10-3 with TRBJ2-2; tentatively, D is TRBD1 or TRBD2 (5 bases each). The CDR3 is 13 amino acids. Trimming took 11 bases from V and 5 from J, leaving 15 bases between them. The germline V gene encodes CDR1 ENHRY and CDR2 SYGVKD. CDR3 sequence (DNA): TGTGCCCAGGGACCTAGGCCTACCGGGGAGCTGTTTTTT. Protein product: CAQGPRPTGELFF.

With regard to this clonotype: One junction end disagrees with the germline gene, perhaps due to a read error. This chain links TRBV12-3 or TRBV12-4 with TRBJ2-7; possible D gene TRBD2, 6 bases. This CDR3 spans 14 amino acids. Here the CDR3 DNA reads TGTGCCGGCAGCGGGCTGGGAACTTCCTACGAGCAGTACTTC. Protein product: CAGSGLGTSYEQYF.

Many counts were recorded for this clonotype. The V call is TRBV2, the J call TRBJ2-4, with D hard to call. Trimming shortened V by 6 bases and J by 7 bases, and 7 bases separated the two germline ends. The germline V gene encodes CDR1 SNHLY and CDR2 FYNNEI. CDR3 length: 11 amino acids. The CDR3 spells CASRLPNIQYF. For the CDR3, the DNA is TGTGCCAGCAGGTTACCTAACATTCAGTACTTC.

This clonotype was observed many times. This sequence joins TRBV5-1 and TRBJ2-1, with D tentatively TRBD2 (7 bases). Per germline, CDR1 SGHRS and CDR2 YFSETQ. With 0 bases removed from V and 8 bases from J, the gap between germline ends came to 18 bases. CDR3 length: 16 amino acids. The CDR3: CASSLAGPGGRYEQFF. The CDR3 DNA reads TGCGCCAGCAGCTTGGCCGGGCCGGGGGGCCGGTATGAGCAGTTCTTC.